The 4 T cell receptor beta chains in this list originate from one sample, sequenced in a study of shared clonotypes between healthy human individuals. Using immunoSEQ multiplex PCR, the repertoire was profiled, and TCRdb retains in-frame clones only, with some absent. This sample has about 730,000 clones, with 55% to 75% found just once. Sequenced: memory CD4+ T cells sorted from blood. Subset here: CD45RA-negative fraction. The receptors originated from a woman younger than 45 in good health.

The chain links TRBV2 to TRBJ1-4; 7 bases align to TRBD1. The trim removed 8 bases at V and 0 bases at J, leaving 6 bases unmatched. The germline CDR1 and CDR2 sequences are SNHLY and FYNNEI. The length of the CDR3 is 15 residues. The CDR3 DNA follows: TGTGCCAGCCGGGGACAGCCGACAACTAATGAAAAACTGTTTTTT. It is translated as CASRGQPTTNEKLFF.

The chain has TRBV19 and TRBJ1-1; no clear D. Germline V gene lookup returns CDR1 LNHDA and CDR2 SQIVND (reference sequence). Trimming left V 0 bases short and J 1 base short, with 6 bases between. CDR3 length: 14 residues. CDR3 residues: CASSIERPNTEAFF. The CDR3, as DNA: TGTGCCAGTAGTATAGAACGGCCGAACACTGAAGCTTTCTTT.

The J gene is TRBJ2-7, the V gene TRBV6-1; D is ambiguous. CDR1 and CDR2 (germline): MNHNS, SASEGT. V shed 6 bases and J shed 0 bases, with 12 bases lying between them. The CDR3 covers 14 residues. The CDR3 sequence: CASRKLGNSYEQYF. DNA for the CDR3: TGTGCCAGCAGGAAACTCGGCAACTCCTACGAGCAGTACTTC.

This clone was observed a handful of times. This chain joins TRBV19 and TRBJ2-2; the match to TRBD2 covers 8 bases. V lost 7 bases and J lost 3; bases outside the gene matches: 10. The CDR3 extends over 16 amino acids. Germline loops: CDR1 LNHDA, CDR2 SQIVND (reference sequence). CDR3 loop: CASNPRLAWDTGELFF. The DNA for the CDR3 is TGTGCCAGTAACCCCCGACTAGCGTGGGACACCGGGGAGCTGTTTTTT. Combining the CDR3 with reference TRBV19 and TRBJ2-2 gives the whole variable domain DGGITQSPKYLFRKEGQNVTLSCEQNLNHDAMYWYRQDPGQGLRLIYYSQIVNDFQKGDIAEGYSVSREKKESFPLTVTSAQKNPTAFYLCASNPRLAWDTGELFFGEGSRLTVL.